The text below deals with one T cell receptor (beta chain). The antigen remains undetermined. Expressed TCRB transcripts were sequenced after all isolated RNA was converted to cDNA. The protocol was immunoSEQ multiplex PCR, while the TCRdb copy is restricted to in-frame clones and leaves out a portion. The table has some 400,000 clones, about 15% seen once. Trimming shortened V by 2 bases and J by 1 base, and 11 bases separated the two germline ends. The CDR3 extends over 15 amino acids. Germline values: CDR1 KGHSH, CDR2 LQKENI. The data belong to a study of beta chain features in type 1 diabetes. Study summary: Sorted cells, some 98,000,000 in number, were examined across all samples. General study results and limits: Comparison showed that naive, central memory and Treg TCRB repertoires appeared more similar among patients than among healthy donors. Within each of all four CD4+ subsets, Type 1 diabetes patients had TCRB CDR3s that were moderately but significantly shorter.

Sorting of CD4+ naive, central memory, regulatory and stem cell-like memory cells was performed via CD45RO/CCR7/CD25/CD127/CD95/CD27. The J gene is TRBJ2-5, the V gene TRBV18; the D gene is possibly TRBD2 (7 bases). This sequence was found in a young woman in good health. Material for sequencing was naive CD4+ T cells from blood. CDR3 nucleotide sequence: TGTGCCAGCTCACCAAGGGGGACTACCCAAGAGACCCAGTACTTC. Protein product: CASSPRGTTQETQYF. Full variable domain (rest looked up from reference TRBV18 and TRBJ2-5): NAGVMQNPRHLVRRRGQEARLRCSPMKGHSHVYWYRQLPEEGLKFMVYLQKENIIDESGMPKERFSAEFPKEGPSILRIQQVVRGDSAAYFCASSPRGTTQETQYFGPGTRLLVL.